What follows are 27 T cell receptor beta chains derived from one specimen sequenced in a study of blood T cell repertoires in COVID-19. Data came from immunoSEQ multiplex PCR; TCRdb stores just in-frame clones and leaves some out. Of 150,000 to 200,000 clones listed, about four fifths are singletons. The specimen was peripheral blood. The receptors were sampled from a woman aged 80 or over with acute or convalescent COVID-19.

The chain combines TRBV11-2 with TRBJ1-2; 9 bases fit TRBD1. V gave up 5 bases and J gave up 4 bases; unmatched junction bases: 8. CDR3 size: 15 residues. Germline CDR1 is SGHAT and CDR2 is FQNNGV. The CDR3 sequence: CASSPYRGQSYGYTF. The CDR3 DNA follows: TGTGCCAGCAGCCCTTACAGGGGGCAGAGCTATGGCTACACCTTC.

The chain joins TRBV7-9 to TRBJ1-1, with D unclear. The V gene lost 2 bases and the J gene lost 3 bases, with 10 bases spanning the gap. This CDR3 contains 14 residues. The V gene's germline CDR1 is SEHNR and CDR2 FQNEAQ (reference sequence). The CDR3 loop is CASSLLAGDTEAFF. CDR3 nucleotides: TGTGCCAGCAGCTTACTAGCTGGAGACACTGAAGCTTTCTTT.

The CDR3 loop is CSARGANTIYF. CDR3 sequence (DNA): TGCAGTGCTAGGGGGGCCAACACCATATATTTT. The V and J genes are TRBV20-1 and TRBJ1-3; perhaps TRBD1 as D (6 bases). The CDR3 has 11 residues. Trimming cost V 3 bases and J 7 bases, with 7 bases left between them. Germline lookup yields CDR1 DFQATT and CDR2 SNEGSKA (reference sequence).

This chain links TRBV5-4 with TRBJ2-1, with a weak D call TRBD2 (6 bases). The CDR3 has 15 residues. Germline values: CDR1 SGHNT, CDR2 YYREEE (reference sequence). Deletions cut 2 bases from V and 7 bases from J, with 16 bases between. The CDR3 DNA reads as TGTGCCAGCAGCTTTAGTAGCGGTCGACGGAATGAGCAGTTCTTC. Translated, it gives CASSFSSGRRNEQFF.

In DNA form, the CDR3 reads TGCGCCAGCAGCTTGGCCCTACAGGGGGCGAGCTCCTACAATGAGCAGTTCTTC. Protein product: CASSLALQGASSYNEQFF. The J gene is TRBJ2-1, the V gene TRBV5-1; 9 nucleotides agree with TRBD1. Germline assignment: CDR1 SGHRS and CDR2 YFSETQ. Trimming at V came to 0 bases and at J to 0 bases, leaving 7 bases not matched to a gene. The CDR3 has 18 amino acids.

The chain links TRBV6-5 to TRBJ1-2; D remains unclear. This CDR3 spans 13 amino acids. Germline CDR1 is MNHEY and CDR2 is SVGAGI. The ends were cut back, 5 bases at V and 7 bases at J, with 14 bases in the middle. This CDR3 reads CASSPGPAGGYTF. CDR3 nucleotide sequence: TGTGCCAGCAGTCCGGGCCCTGCGGGTGGCTACACCTTC.

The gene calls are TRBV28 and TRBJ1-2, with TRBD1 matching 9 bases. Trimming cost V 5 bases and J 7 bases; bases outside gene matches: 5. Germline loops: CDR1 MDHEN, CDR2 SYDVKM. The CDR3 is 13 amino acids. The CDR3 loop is CASSTGTGSGYTF. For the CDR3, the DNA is TGTGCCAGCAGTACCGGGACAGGGAGTGGCTACACCTTC.

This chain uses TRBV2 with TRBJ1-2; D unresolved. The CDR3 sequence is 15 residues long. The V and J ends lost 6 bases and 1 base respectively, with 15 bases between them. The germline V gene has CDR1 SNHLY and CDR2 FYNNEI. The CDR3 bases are TGTGCCAGCAGCGCAACAGAATCCAGTAACTATGGCTACACCTTC. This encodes CASSATESSNYGYTF.

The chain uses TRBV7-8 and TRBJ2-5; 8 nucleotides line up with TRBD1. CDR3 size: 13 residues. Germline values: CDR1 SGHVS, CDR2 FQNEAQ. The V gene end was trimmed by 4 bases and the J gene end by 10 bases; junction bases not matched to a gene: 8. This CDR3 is CASSSRTGRIQYF. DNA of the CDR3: TGTGCCAGCAGCTCAAGGACAGGGAGAATCCAGTACTTC.

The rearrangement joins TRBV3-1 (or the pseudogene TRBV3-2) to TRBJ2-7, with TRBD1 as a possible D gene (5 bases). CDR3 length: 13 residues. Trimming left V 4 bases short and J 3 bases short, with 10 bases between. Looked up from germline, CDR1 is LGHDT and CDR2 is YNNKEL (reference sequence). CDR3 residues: CASSRSTDYEQYF. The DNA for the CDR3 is TGTGCCAGCAGCCGCTCGACAGACTACGAGCAGTACTTC.

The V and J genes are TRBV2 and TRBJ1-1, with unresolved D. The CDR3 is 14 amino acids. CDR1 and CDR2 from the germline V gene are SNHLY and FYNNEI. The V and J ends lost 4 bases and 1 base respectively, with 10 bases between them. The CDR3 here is CASSVTRGNTEAFF. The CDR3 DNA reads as TGTGCCAGCAGTGTCACCCGGGGGAACACTGAAGCTTTCTTT.

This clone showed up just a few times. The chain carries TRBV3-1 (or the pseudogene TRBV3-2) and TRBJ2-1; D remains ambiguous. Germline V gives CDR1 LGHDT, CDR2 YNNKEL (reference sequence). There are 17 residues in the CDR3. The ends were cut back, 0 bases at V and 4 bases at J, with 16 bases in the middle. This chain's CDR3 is CASSQDLGQALYNEQFF. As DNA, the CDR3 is TGTGCCAGCAGCCAAGATTTAGGCCAGGCTCTATACAATGAGCAGTTCTTC.

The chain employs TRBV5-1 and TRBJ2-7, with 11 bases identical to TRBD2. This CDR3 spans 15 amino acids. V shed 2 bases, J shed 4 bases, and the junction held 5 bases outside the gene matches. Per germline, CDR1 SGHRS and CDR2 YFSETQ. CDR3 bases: TGCGCCAGCAGCTTACTAGCGGGGGCGATTTACGAGCAGTACTTC. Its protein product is CASSLLAGAIYEQYF.

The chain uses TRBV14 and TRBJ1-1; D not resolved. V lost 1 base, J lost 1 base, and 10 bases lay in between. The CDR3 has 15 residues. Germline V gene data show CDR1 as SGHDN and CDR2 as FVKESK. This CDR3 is CASSQGGSWNTEAFF. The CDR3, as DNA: TGTGCCAGCAGCCAAGGCGGATCCTGGAACACTGAAGCTTTCTTT.

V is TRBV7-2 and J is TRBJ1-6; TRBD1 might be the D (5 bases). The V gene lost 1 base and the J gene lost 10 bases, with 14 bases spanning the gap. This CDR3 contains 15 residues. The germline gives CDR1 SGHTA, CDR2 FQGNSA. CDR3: CASSLEGFMGSPLHF. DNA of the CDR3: TGTGCCAGCAGCTTAGAGGGGTTTATGGGGTCACCCCTCCACTTT. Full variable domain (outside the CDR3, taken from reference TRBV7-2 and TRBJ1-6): GAGVSQSPSNKVTEKGKDVELRCDPISGHTALYWYRQSLGQGLEFLIYFQGNSAPDKSGLPSDRFSAERTGGSVSTLTIQRTQQEDSAVYLCASSLEGFMGSPLHFGNGTRLTVT.

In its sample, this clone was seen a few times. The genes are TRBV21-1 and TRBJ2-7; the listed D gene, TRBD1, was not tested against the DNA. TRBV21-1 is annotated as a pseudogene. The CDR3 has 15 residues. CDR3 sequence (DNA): TGTGCCAGCCGCCCCCAAAGGGGCCTCGTCAACGAGCAGTACTTC. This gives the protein CASRPQRGLVNEQYF.

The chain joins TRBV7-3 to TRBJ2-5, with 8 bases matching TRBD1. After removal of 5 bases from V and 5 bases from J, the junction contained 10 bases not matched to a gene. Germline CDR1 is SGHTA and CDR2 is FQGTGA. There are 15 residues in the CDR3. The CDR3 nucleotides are TGTGCCAGCAGCCCTCAACCAGGGGGCTTGGAGACCCAGTACTTC. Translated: CASSPQPGGLETQYF.

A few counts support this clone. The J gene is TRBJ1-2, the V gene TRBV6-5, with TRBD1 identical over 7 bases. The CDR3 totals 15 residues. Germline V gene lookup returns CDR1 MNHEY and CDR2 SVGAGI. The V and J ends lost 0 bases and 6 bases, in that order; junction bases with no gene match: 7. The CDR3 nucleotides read TGTGCCAGCAGTTACTCTGGGCAGGGGGTTGATGGCTACACCTTC. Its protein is CASSYSGQGVDGYTF.

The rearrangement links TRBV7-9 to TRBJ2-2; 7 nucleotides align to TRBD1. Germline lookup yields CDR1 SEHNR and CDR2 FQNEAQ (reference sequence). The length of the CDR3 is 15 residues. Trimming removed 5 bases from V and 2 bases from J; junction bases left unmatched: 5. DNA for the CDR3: TGTGCCAGCAGCACCAGGACAGGAAACACCGGGGAGCTGTTTTTT. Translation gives CASSTRTGNTGELFF. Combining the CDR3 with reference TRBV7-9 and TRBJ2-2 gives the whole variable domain DTGVSQNPRHKITKRGQNVTFRCDPISEHNRLYWYRQTLGQGPEFLTYFQNEAQLEKSRLLSDRFSAERPKGSFSTLEIQRTEQGDSAMYLCASSTRTGNTGELFFGEGSRLTVL.

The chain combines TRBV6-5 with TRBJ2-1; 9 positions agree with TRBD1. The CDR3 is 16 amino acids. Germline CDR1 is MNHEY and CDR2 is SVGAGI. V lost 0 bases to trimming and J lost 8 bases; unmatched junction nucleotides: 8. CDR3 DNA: TGTGCCAGCAGTTACTCGTCCACAGGGGGCAAGGATGAGCAGTTCTTC. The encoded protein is CASSYSSTGGKDEQFF.

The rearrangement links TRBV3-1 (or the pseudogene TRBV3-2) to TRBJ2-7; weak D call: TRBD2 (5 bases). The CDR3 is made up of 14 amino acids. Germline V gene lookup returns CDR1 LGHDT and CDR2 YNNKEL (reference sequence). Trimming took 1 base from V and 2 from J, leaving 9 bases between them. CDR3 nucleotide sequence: TGTGCCAGCAGCCAAGGAGGGTGGGCCTACGAGCAGTACTTC. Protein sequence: CASSQGGWAYEQYF.

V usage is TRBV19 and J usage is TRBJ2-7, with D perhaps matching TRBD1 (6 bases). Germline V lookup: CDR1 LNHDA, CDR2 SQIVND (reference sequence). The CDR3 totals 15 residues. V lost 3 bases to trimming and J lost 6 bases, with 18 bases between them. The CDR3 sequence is CASSIRDRSPVEQYF. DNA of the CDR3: TGTGCCAGTAGTATTCGAGACAGGTCCCCTGTCGAGCAGTACTTC.

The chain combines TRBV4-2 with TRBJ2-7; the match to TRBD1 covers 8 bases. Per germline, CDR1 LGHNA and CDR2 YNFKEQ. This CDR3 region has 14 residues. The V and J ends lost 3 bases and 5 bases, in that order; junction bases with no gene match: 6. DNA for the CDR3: TGTGCCAGCAGCCATGGGACAGGCAGCGACGAGCAGTACTTC. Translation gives CASSHGTGSDEQYF.

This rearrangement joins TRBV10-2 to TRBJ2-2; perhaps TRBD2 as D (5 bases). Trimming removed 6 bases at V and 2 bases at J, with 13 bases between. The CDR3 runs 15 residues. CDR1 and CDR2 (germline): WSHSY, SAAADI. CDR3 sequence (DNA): TGCGCCAGCAGCTCGGGGTTGGATAACACCGGGGAGCTGTTTTTT. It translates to CASSSGLDNTGELFF.

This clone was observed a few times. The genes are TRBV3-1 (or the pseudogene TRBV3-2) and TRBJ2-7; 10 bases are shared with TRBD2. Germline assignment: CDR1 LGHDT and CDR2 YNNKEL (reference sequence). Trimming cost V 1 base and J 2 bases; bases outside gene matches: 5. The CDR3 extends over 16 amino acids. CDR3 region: CASSQGRLAGAYEQYF. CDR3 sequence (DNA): TGTGCCAGCAGCCAAGGACGGCTAGCGGGGGCCTACGAGCAGTACTTC.

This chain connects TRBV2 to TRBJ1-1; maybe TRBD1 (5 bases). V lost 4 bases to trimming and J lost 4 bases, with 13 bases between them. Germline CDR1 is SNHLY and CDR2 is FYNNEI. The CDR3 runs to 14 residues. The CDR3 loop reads CASSAGTLGTEAFF. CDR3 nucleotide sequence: TGTGCCAGCAGTGCCGGGACTCTCGGCACTGAAGCTTTCTTT.

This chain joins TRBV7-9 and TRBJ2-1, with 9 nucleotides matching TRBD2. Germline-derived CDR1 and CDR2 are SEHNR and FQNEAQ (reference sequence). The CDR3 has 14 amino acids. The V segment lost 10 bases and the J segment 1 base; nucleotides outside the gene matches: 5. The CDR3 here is CATTSGQSYNEQFF. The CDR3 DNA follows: TGTGCCACTACTAGCGGGCAATCCTACAATGAGCAGTTCTTC.